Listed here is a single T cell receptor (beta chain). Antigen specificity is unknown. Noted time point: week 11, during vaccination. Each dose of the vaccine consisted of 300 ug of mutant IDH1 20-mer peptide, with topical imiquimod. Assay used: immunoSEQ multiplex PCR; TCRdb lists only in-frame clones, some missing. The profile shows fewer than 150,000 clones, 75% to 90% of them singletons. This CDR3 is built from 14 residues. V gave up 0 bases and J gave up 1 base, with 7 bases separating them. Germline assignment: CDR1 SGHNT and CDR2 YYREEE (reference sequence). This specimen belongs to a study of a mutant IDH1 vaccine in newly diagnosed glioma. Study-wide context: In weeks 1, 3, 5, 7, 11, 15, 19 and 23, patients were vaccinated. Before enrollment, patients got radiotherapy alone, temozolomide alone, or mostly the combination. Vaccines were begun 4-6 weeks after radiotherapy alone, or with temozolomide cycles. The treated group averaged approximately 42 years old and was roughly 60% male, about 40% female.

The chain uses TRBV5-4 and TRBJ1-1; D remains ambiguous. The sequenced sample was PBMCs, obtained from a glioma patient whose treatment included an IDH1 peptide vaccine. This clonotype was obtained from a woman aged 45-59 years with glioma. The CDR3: CASSLGAGNTEAFF. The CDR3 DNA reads TGTGCCAGCAGCTTGGGTGCAGGGAACACTGAAGCTTTCTTT. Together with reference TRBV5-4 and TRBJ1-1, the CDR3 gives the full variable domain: ETGVTQSPTHLIKTRGQQVTLRCSSQSGHNTVSWYQQALGQGPQFIFQYYREEENGRGNFPPRFSGLQFPNYSSELNVNALELDDSALYLCASSLGAGNTEAFFGQGTRLTVV.